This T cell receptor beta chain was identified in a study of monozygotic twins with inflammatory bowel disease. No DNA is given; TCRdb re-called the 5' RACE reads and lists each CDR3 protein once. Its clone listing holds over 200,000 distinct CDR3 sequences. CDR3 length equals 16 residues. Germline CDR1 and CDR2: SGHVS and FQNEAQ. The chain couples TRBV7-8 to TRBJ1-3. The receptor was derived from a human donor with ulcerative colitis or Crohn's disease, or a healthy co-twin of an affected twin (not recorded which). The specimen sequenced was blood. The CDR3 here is CASSWGTASSGNTIYF.